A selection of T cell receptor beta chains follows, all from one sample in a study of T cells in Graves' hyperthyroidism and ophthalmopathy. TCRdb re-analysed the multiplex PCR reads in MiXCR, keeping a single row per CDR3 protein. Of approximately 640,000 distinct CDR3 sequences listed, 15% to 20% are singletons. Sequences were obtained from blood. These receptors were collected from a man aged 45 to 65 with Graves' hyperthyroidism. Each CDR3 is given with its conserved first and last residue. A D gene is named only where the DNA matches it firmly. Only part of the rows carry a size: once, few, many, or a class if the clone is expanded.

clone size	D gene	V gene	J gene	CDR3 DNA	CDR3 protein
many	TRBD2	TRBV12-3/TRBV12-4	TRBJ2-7	TGTGCCAGCAGTCCCCTGTCCCCTAGCGGGAGAGGGTACGAGCAGTACTTC	CASSPLSPSGRGYEQYF
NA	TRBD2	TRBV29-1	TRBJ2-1	TGCAGCGTAGCGGGAGGGCAGGCCGATGAGCAGTTCTTC	CSVAGGQADEQFF
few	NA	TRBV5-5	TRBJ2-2	TGTGCCAGCAGCTTGGCGAGGGAGGGGGCCGGGGAGCTGTTTTTT	CASSLAREGAGELFF
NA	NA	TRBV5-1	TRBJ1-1	TGCGCCAGCATCGAAGGGGTCCACGAGCACACTGAAGCTTTCTTT	CASIEGVHEHTEAFF
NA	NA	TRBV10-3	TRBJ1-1	TGTGCCATCAGTGAGTCGACTCCTACCACAGCTTTCTTT	CAISESTPTTAFF
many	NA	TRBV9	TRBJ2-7	TGTGCCAGCAGCGTAGGGGGGCCAGGGGCCTCCTACGAGCAGTACTTC	CASSVGGPGASYEQYF
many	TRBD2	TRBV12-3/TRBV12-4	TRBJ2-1	TGTGCCAGCAGTTTGCTAGCGGGTATACACAATGAGCAGTTCTTC	CASSLLAGIHNEQFF
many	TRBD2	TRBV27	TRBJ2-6	TGTGCCAGCACTCCCCTAGCGGGAGGGCCCCCTGGGGCCAACGTCCTGACTTTC	CASTPLAGGPPGANVLTF
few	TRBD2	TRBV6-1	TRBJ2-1	TGTGCCAGCAGTGAAGAGGGACTAGCGACGAATGAGCAGTTCTTC	CASSEEGLATNEQFF
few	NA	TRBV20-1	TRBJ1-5	TGCAGTGCGGGGGAGGGTTATAGCAATCAGCCCCAGCATTTT	CSAGEGYSNQPQHF
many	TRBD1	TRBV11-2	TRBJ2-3	TGTGCCAGCAGCCGATTAATCCGGGACAGGGGCCCAGATACGCAGTATTTT	CASSRLIRDRGPDTQYF
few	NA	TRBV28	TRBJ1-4	TGTGCCAGCAGTTTAAGGGAGGAGGGAGGGGAAAAACTGTTTTTT	CASSLREEGGEKLFF
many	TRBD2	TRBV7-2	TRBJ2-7	TGTGCCAGCAGCTTAATGCTAGCGGGACCCTACGAGCAGTACTTC	CASSLMLAGPYEQYF
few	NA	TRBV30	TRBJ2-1	TGTGCCTGGACCCCAAGCTCCTACAATGAGCAGTTCTTC	CAWTPSSYNEQFF
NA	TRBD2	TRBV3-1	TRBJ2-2	TGTGCCAGCAGCCAACAACTAGCGGGAGCCGGGGAGCTGTTTTTT	CASSQQLAGAGELFF
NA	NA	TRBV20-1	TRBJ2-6	TGCAGTGCTAGAGAGGGCGCGTTTCCTGGGGCCAACGTCCTGACTTTC	CSAREGAFPGANVLTF
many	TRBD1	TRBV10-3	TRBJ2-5	TGTGCCATCAGTAAAGGACAGGGAGGCGAGACCCAGTACTTC	CAISKGQGGETQYF
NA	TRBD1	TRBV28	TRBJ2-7	TGTGCCAGCAGCACGGGGACAGGGGCAACCAACGAGCAGTACTTC	CASSTGTGATNEQYF
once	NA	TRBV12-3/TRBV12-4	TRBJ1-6	TGTGCCAACGTCCCTAATTCACCCCTCCACTTT	CANVPNSPLHF
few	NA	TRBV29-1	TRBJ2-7	TGCAGCGTAGGACTGGACTACGAGCAGTACTTC	CSVGLDYEQYF
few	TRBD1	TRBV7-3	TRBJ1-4	TGTGCCAGCAGCTTGCCTGGGGGACAGGGGAATTCAACTAATGAAAAACTGTTTTTT	CASSLPGGQGNSTNEKLFF
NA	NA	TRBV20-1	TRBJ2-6	TGCAGTGCTAGCAAGGGCGGCCTGACTGGGGCCAACGTCCTGACTTTC	CSASKGGLTGANVLTF
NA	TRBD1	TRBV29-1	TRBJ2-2	TGCAGCGTTGAAGGAGACAGGGTTGGAACCGGGGAGCTGTTTTTT	CSVEGDRVGTGELFF
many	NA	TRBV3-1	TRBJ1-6	TGTGCCAGCAGCCCAGTTAGGAGACCGAGTAATTCACCCCTCCACTTT	CASSPVRRPSNSPLHF
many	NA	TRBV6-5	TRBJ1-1	TGTGCCAGCAGTTACTCGTACGGCAGGGAGAACACTGAAGCTTTCTTT	CASSYSYGRENTEAFF
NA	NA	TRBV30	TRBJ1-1	TGTGCCTGGAGTGTACTAGGGGAGGACACTGAAGCTTTCTTT	CAWSVLGEDTEAFF
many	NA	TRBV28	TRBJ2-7	TGTGCCAGCATGGGAGGTACAGGTCTCTCCCACGAGCAGTACTTC	CASMGGTGLSHEQYF
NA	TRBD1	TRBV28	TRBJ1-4	TGTGCCAGCAGTCCCCGCCAGACAGGGAAACTGTTTTTT	CASSPRQTGKLFF
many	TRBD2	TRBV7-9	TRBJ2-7	TGTGCCAGCAGCTCTCCAATAGCGGGTTCCCCCTACGAGCAGTACTTC	CASSSPIAGSPYEQYF
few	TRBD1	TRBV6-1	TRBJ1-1	TGTGCCAGCAGTGATACAGGGGGTCCGGGGGACACTGAAGCTTTCTTT	CASSDTGGPGDTEAFF
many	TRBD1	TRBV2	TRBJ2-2	TGTGCCAGCTTCAGGACAGGCAACACCGGGGAGCTGTTTTTT	CASFRTGNTGELFF
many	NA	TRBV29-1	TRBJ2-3	TGCAGCGCGGAAGGGCTAGCCGCTAGCACAGATACGCAGTATTTT	CSAEGLAASTDTQYF
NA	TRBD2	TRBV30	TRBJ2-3	TGTGCCTCCTCAGGACTAGCGGGAGGTCGCGCAGATACGCAGTATTTT	CASSGLAGGRADTQYF
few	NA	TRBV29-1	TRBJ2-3	TGCAGCGTTGCTTGGGGGTTTAGGCCTGGCACAGATACGCAGTATTTT	CSVAWGFRPGTDTQYF
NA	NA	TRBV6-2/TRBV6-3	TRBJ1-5	TGTGCCAGCAGTTACTCATCAGGCAATCAGCCCCAGCATTTT	CASSYSSGNQPQHF
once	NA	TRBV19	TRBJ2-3	TGTGCCAGTATCCCAAAAGACAGGTTTCTCAGCACAGATACGCAGTATTTT	CASIPKDRFLSTDTQYF
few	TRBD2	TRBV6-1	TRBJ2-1	TGTGCCAGCAGTGAAGGGACTAGCGGGAGTCGGGAGCAGTTCTTC	CASSEGTSGSREQFF